Listed below are T cell receptor beta chains from one sample, sequenced in a study of cytomegalovirus exposure and HLA in healthy donors. Sequencing used immunoSEQ multiplex PCR; TCRdb keeps in-frame clones, though not all of them. Among 100,000 to 150,000 clones listed, about three quarters were seen once. The sample was PBMCs. The receptors shown here come from a female donor in good health and CMV-seronegative. Both conserved end residues are part of each CDR3. A D gene is named only where the DNA matches it firmly. Rows may omit the clone size; those that give it use once, few, many or a size class.

V gene	D gene	J gene	clone size	CDR3 protein	CDR3 DNA
TRBV5-1	.	TRBJ1-2	few	CASSEGRGAYGYTF	TGCGCCAGCAGCGAAGGCCGGGGGGCCTATGGCTACACCTTC
TRBV6-1	.	TRBJ2-4	.	CASSEAGQGRNIQYF	TGTGCCAGCAGTGAAGCGGGTCAGGGGAGAAACATTCAGTACTTC
TRBV5-1	.	TRBJ1-1	.	CASSADRNEAFF	TGCGCCAGCAGCGCCGACAGAAATGAAGCTTTCTTT
TRBV5-8	TRBD1	TRBJ1-5	.	CASTPRDRGYSQPQHF	TGTGCCAGCACCCCTCGAGACAGGGGGTATAGTCAGCCCCAGCATTTT
TRBV6-6	TRBD1	TRBJ2-7	once	CASGKRAGGPYEQYF	TGTGCCAGCGGAAAAAGGGCAGGGGGCCCTTACGAGCAGTACTTC
TRBV6-4	TRBD1	TRBJ1-1	.	CASSRDRGTEAFF	TGTGCCAGCAGCCGGGACAGGGGCACTGAAGCTTTCTTT
TRBV18	.	TRBJ1-4	.	CASSPFDSVATNEKLFF	TGTGCCAGCTCACCCTTCGACAGCGTTGCAACTAATGAAAAACTGTTTTTT
TRBV5-5	TRBD1	TRBJ1-3	.	CASSSLTGVGNTIYF	TGTGCCAGCAGCTCGTTAACAGGGGTTGGAAACACCATATATTTT
TRBV19	.	TRBJ1-5	.	CASRLRYQPQHF	TGTGCCAGCCGGCTCAGGTACCAGCCCCAGCATTTT
TRBV9	TRBD1	TRBJ2-3	.	CASSVGQGTADTQYF	TGTGCCAGCAGCGTAGGACAGGGGACGGCAGATACGCAGTATTTT
TRBV10-3	.	TRBJ2-1	.	CAISESTFGEQFF	TGTGCCATCAGTGAGTCGACATTCGGTGAGCAGTTCTTC
TRBV28	.	TRBJ1-1	.	CASTSWRVTEAFF	TGTGCCAGCACTTCGTGGAGGGTCACTGAAGCTTTCTTT
TRBV19	TRBD1	TRBJ1-2	.	CASRMDRVGGYGYTF	TGTGCCAGTAGAATGGACAGGGTTGGCGGGTATGGCTACACCTTC
TRBV5-1	TRBD2	TRBJ2-5	.	CASSLAPSGRGGETQYF	TGCGCCAGCAGCTTGGCCCCTAGCGGGAGAGGAGGAGAGACCCAGTACTTC
TRBV11-2	TRBD1	TRBJ1-1	.	CASSLGRQGLNTEAFF	TGTGCCAGCAGCTTAGGTAGACAGGGATTGAACACTGAAGCTTTCTTT
TRBV18	TRBD2	TRBJ2-7	once	CASSPQSLAGFSYEQYF	TGTGCCAGCTCACCACAGTCTCTAGCGGGATTCTCCTACGAGCAGTACTTC
TRBV6-1	TRBD2	TRBJ2-1	.	CASNPLAGNFDEQFF	TGTGCCAGTAACCCACTAGCGGGAAATTTTGATGAGCAGTTCTTC
TRBV18	.	TRBJ1-2	.	CASSPITGSGGYGYTF	TGTGCCAGCTCACCCATCACAGGGTCCGGTGGCTATGGCTACACCTTC
TRBV30	TRBD2	TRBJ2-3	.	CAWTSGGSSTDTQYF	TGTGCCTGGACTAGCGGGGGCTCAAGCACAGATACGCAGTATTTT
TRBV2	.	TRBJ2-1	.	CASRAKLWRYNEQFF	TGTGCCAGCAGGGCTAAGTTGTGGCGGTACAATGAGCAGTTCTTC
TRBV10-1	TRBD2	TRBJ2-7	.	CASSTGTSGRRGSYEQYF	TGCGCCAGCAGTACCGGGACTAGCGGGAGAAGAGGATCCTACGAGCAGTACTTC
TRBV4-1	TRBD2	TRBJ2-3	few	CASSQDSSGTDTQYF	TGCGCCAGCAGCCAAGATTCTAGCGGAACAGATACGCAGTATTTT
TRBV25-1	.	TRBJ2-2	.	CASSESPVRLFF	TGTGCCAGCAGTGAATCCCCCGTGAGGCTGTTTTTT
TRBV27	TRBD2	TRBJ2-3	.	CASSSMTSGGGIDTQYF	TGTGCCAGCAGTTCTATGACTAGCGGGGGGGGGATAGATACGCAGTATTTT
TRBV5-4	.	TRBJ1-2	few	CASTVGSSSYGYTF	TGTGCCAGCACCGTGGGGAGTTCCTCCTATGGCTACACCTTC
TRBV10-1	TRBD2	TRBJ2-1	few	CASSSPSVVAGGPGEQFF	TGCGCCAGCAGTAGCCCCTCGGTAGTGGCGGGGGGGCCGGGGGAGCAGTTCTTC
TRBV12-5	.	TRBJ1-2	.	CASGLGENYGYTF	TGTGCTAGTGGTTTGGGGGAGAACTATGGCTACACCTTC
TRBV5-1	TRBD1	TRBJ1-2	.	CASSSKGAGGYTF	TGCGCCAGCAGCTCCAAGGGGGCCGGTGGCTACACCTTC
TRBV27	.	TRBJ2-7	.	CASSLGTGGDYEQYF	TGTGCCAGCAGTTTAGGAACAGGGGGGGATTACGAGCAGTACTTC
TRBV4-2	TRBD2	TRBJ2-1	.	CASSQSVAGGYNEQFF	TGTGCCAGCAGCCAATCGGTAGCGGGGGGATACAATGAGCAGTTCTTC
TRBV7-3	.	TRBJ2-2	.	CASSLASTGELFF	TGTGCCAGCAGCTTAGCCAGCACCGGGGAGCTGTTTTTT
TRBV7-2	.	TRBJ2-5	.	CASSSGLKETQYF	TGTGCCAGCAGCTCCGGACTGAAAGAGACCCAGTACTTC
TRBV7-2	.	TRBJ1-5	.	CASSLAAGGNQPQHF	TGTGCCAGCAGCTTAGCAGCAGGGGGCAATCAGCCCCAGCATTTT
TRBV10-3	.	TRBJ2-5	.	CAISDGSPETQYF	TGTGCCATCAGTGACGGTAGCCCGGAGACCCAGTACTTC
TRBV5-1	.	TRBJ2-7	.	CASSLVGTGPRYEQYF	TGCGCCAGCAGCTTGGTTGGTACAGGTCCCCGCTACGAGCAGTACTTC
TRBV11-2	.	TRBJ1-1	.	CASSLQFPRGANTEAFF	TGTGCCAGCAGCCTCCAATTTCCCCGGGGGGCCAACACTGAAGCTTTCTTT
TRBV7-8	.	TRBJ1-1	few	CASSGRGDLDTEAFF	TGTGCCAGCAGCGGGCGCGGGGATTTGGACACTGAAGCTTTCTTT
TRBV20-1	.	TRBJ1-6	.	CSAPNLRMVHF	TGCAGTGCTCCGAACCTGCGGATGGTCCACTTT
TRBV11-2	TRBD1	TRBJ2-1	.	CASSLDGRDSYYNEQFF	TGTGCCAGCAGCTTAGATGGTAGGGACAGCTACTACAATGAGCAGTTCTTC
TRBV30	.	TRBJ1-4	.	CAFNSGGNNEKLFF	TGTGCCTTCAACTCTGGGGGGAATAATGAAAAACTGTTTTTT
TRBV9	.	TRBJ1-1	.	CASSPIDAGNTEAFF	TGTGCCAGCAGCCCCATTGACGCGGGGAACACTGAAGCTTTCTTT
TRBV28	.	TRBJ1-2	.	CASISGGDGYTF	TGTGCCAGCATATCTGGGGGGGATGGCTACACCTTC
TRBV7-8	.	TRBJ2-7	.	CASSLNFYEQYF	TGTGCCAGCAGCCTAAACTTCTACGAGCAGTACTTC
TRBV9	.	TRBJ1-1	.	CASSLGGGTEAFF	TGTGCCAGCAGCCTAGGGGGAGGGACTGAAGCTTTCTTT
TRBV4-2	.	TRBJ2-1	.	CASSQGSGRYEQFF	TGTGCCAGCAGCCAAGGATCCGGGAGATATGAGCAGTTCTTC
TRBV5-1	TRBD2	TRBJ2-1	.	CASSLAKAGGPNEQFF	TGCGCCAGCAGCTTGGCCAAGGCGGGAGGGCCGAATGAGCAGTTCTTC
TRBV6-1	.	TRBJ2-1	once	CASSEGISSYNEQFF	TGTGCCAGCAGTGAAGGAATTAGCTCCTACAATGAGCAGTTCTTC
TRBV5-1	.	TRBJ1-2	.	CASSLEVTNYGYTF	TGCGCCAGCAGCTTAGAGGTCACGAACTATGGCTACACCTTC
TRBV18	TRBD1	TRBJ2-4	few	CASSGGQGVRNIQYF	TGTGCCAGCTCCGGGGGACAGGGCGTCCGTAACATTCAGTACTTC
TRBV7-8	.	TRBJ1-5	once	CASSPAPGGWQPQHF	TGTGCCAGCAGCCCGGCCCCGGGGGGTTGGCAGCCCCAGCATTTT
TRBV2	.	TRBJ2-2	.	CASTFLGQFGELFF	TGTGCCAGTACCTTCCTCGGACAGTTCGGGGAGCTGTTTTTT